This entry describes one TCR beta chain. The data originate from a study of monozygotic twins with cystic fibrosis. V lost 0 bases and J 9 bases, leaving 9 bases between the germline ends. The CDR3 consists of 13 residues. Germline V lookup: CDR1 SGHRS, CDR2 YFSETQ. Produced via immunoSEQ multiplex PCR; TCRdb's table is partial and in-frame only. The sample contains approximately 8,700 clones, approximately 90% of which appear only once. The source of this sequence is a boy under 10 years old with cystic fibrosis. Sequencing was carried out using blood. J is TRBJ2-2 and V is TRBV5-1; D remains ambiguous. CDR3 in amino acids: CASSLGVARELFF. As DNA, the CDR3 is TGCGCCAGCAGCTTGGGAGTGGCGAGGGAGCTGTTTTTT.